The 30 T cell receptor beta chains given below trace back to one sample, sequenced in a study of metastatic and nonmetastatic thyroid tumors. TCRdb called clones again from the PCR reads with MiXCR. The data show about 30,000 clones, 20% to 25% seen once. Treatment of any kind had been given to no patient before thyroid surgery. Sequencing used blood. All receptors come from a female donor with papillary thyroid cancer or a benign thyroid nodule (not recorded which). Some clones in this sample may be carry-over from other donors' samples.

The genes are TRBV5-8 and TRBJ2-2, with D perhaps being TRBD1 or TRBD2 (6 bases each). In germline, CDR1 is SGHTS, CDR2 YDEGEE. This CDR3 has 14 amino acids. The V and J ends lost 7 bases and 7 bases respectively, with 17 bases between them. CDR3 coding DNA: TGTGCCAGCGGCAGGGGAGGACTACTCGGGGAGCTGTTTTTT. Its protein product is CASGRGGLLGELFF.

Points on this clone: At one end the junction does not follow the germline gene, possibly because of a read error. The sample holds other DNA sequences that translate to the same CDR3. The chain links TRBV5-1 to TRBJ2-3; no clear D. The CDR3 has 14 residues. Germline V CDR1 and CDR2: SGHRS, YFSETQ. CDR3 nucleotides: TGCGCCAGCAGCTTGGCCCGGAGTACAGATACACAGTATTTT. Translated, it gives CASSLARSTDTQYF. The variable domain in full, with the rest retrieved from reference TRBV5-1 and TRBJ2-3, is KAGVTQTPRYLIKTRGQQVTLSCSPISGHRSVSWYQQTPGQGLQFLFEYFSETQRNKGNFPGRFSGRQFSNSRSEMNVSTLELGDSALYLCASSLARSTDTQYFGPGTRLTVL.

This clone was seen many times. A much larger clone lies a single base off, so this may be a read error. The J gene is TRBJ1-3, the V gene TRBV28; D gene unclear. This CDR3 contains 12 residues. Germline assignment: CDR1 MDHEN and CDR2 SYDVKM. The CDR3 sequence is CASSLTVNTIYF. In DNA form, the CDR3 reads TGTGCCAGTAGTTTAACTGTAAACACCATATATTTT.

There are many counts of this clone. This rearrangement joins TRBV30 to TRBJ1-5, with D unresolved. Germline CDR1 is GTSNPN and CDR2 is SVGIG (reference sequence). This CDR3 has 14 residues. Trimming cost V 1 base and J 8 bases, with 15 bases left between them. CDR3 in DNA: TGTGCCTGGAGTGCGTCCCCGGCCGGGGAGCCCCAGCATTTT. It translates to CAWSASPAGEPQHF. Drawing the rest from reference TRBV30 and TRBJ1-5, the complete variable domain is SQTIHQWPATLVQPVGSPLSLECTVEGTSNPNLYWYRQAAGRGLQLLFYSVGIGQISSEVPQNLSASRPQDRQFILSSKKLLLSDSGFYLCAWSASPAGEPQHFGDGTRLSIL.

The V and J genes are TRBV11-2 and TRBJ1-1; tentatively, D is TRBD1 (5 bases). V was cut by 1 base and J by 4 bases, with 16 bases left in between. CDR3 length: 16 residues. Germline lookup yields CDR1 SGHAT and CDR2 FQNNGV. CDR3 DNA sequence: TGTGCCAGCAGCTTAGTTGGCAGGGCAAGGGGCACTGAAGCTTTCTTT. Its translation: CASSLVGRARGTEAFF.

The chain links TRBV20-1 to TRBJ2-7; no clear D. V was cut by 0 bases and J by 5 bases, with 17 bases left in between. The CDR3 is made up of 15 amino acids. Per the germline V gene, CDR1 is DFQATT and CDR2 is SNEGSKA (reference sequence). CDR3 DNA: TGCAGTGCTAGAGATCTAAGGGTCGGATACCACGAGCAGTACTTC. This sequence encodes CSARDLRVGYHEQYF.

This clone was found a few times. This CDR3 is also generated by other DNA sequences in the sample. The chain couples TRBV24-1 to TRBJ2-1, with D unclear. The length of the CDR3 is 12 residues. V was pared by 5 bases and J by 6 bases, with 7 bases between. In germline, CDR1 is KGHDR, CDR2 SFDVKD. The CDR3 coding sequence is TGTGCCACCAGTGGATGGAGCAATGAGCAGTTCTTC. This translates into CATSGWSNEQFF.

The chain is built from TRBV3-1 and TRBJ1-2; a possible D gene is TRBD1 (6 bases). This CDR3 has 13 amino acids. The V and J ends lost 1 base and 7 bases respectively, with 10 bases between them. Germline CDR1 and CDR2: LGHDT and YNNKEL (reference sequence). This CDR3 is CASSQGQGFGYTF. CDR3 nucleotides: TGTGCCAGCAGCCAAGGGCAGGGGTTTGGCTACACCTTC.

This clone has a count of ten or more. The rearrangement joins TRBV11-2 to TRBJ2-5; D is undetermined. The CDR3 length is 13 residues. Germline V gives CDR1 SGHAT, CDR2 FQNNGV. V lost 3 bases to trimming and J lost 0 bases, with 5 bases between them. The CDR3 reads CASSFSHQETQYF. The CDR3 nucleotides are TGTGCCAGCAGCTTTTCTCACCAAGAGACCCAGTACTTC.

This clone has a count of ten or more. V is TRBV5-4 and J is TRBJ1-2; maybe TRBD1 (6 bases). Trimming shortened V by 4 bases and J by 8 bases, and 15 bases separated the two germline ends. CDR1 and CDR2 (germline): SGHNT, YYREEE (reference sequence). The CDR3 sequence is 13 residues long. The CDR3 coding sequence is TGTGCCAGCAGCCCGGACAGTTGGGGCGGCTACACCTTC. It codes for CASSPDSWGGYTF.

This clone was observed many times. The chain is built from TRBV11-3 and TRBJ1-3; 7 bases are a match to TRBD1. The V segment lost 1 base and the J segment 3 bases; nucleotides outside the gene matches: 3. Germline loops: CDR1 SGHNT, CDR2 YENEEA. CDR3 length equals 15 residues. CDR3 protein: CASSLAQGFGNTIYF. DNA for the CDR3: TGTGCCAGCAGCTTAGCACAGGGGTTTGGAAACACCATATATTTT.

This clone was recorded at least ten times. The rearrangement uses TRBV11-1 and TRBJ1-3; D perhaps matches TRBD1 (6 bases). V was clipped by 4 bases and J by 1 base, with 17 bases between them. Germline-derived CDR1 and CDR2 are SGHAT and FQDESV (reference sequence). The CDR3 totals 17 residues. The CDR3 loop is CASSSGGGGRSGNTIYF. The CDR3 DNA reads as TGTGCCAGCAGCTCCGGCGGGGGCGGCAGGTCTGGAAACACCATATATTTT.

This clone was detected ten times or more. The gene calls are TRBV19 and TRBJ2-7, with 11 bases fitting TRBD2. The CDR3 extends over 13 amino acids. Per the germline V gene, CDR1 is LNHDA and CDR2 is SQIVND (reference sequence). V dropped 5 bases and J dropped 6; count of bases not matched to a gene: 3. The CDR3, as DNA: TGTGCCAGTAGTCACGGGACTAGCGGCGAGCAGTACTTC. It codes for CASSHGTSGEQYF.

This clone has a count of ten or more. The chain is built from TRBV11-3 and TRBJ2-7; D call uncertain. CDR1 and CDR2 from the germline V gene are SGHNT and YENEEA. The germline V and J ends were trimmed by 5 bases and 0 bases, with 11 bases remaining between them. The CDR3 is 14 amino acids. CDR3 sequence reads: CASSMYRTSYEQYF. CDR3 DNA: TGTGCCAGCAGCATGTACAGAACCTCCTACGAGCAGTACTTC.

This clone is medium-sized by share. The rearrangement links TRBV6-1 to TRBJ1-2; weak D call: TRBD1 (5 bases). V was cut by 5 bases and J by 5 bases, with 12 bases left in between. Germline V CDR1 and CDR2: MNHNS, SASEGT. This CDR3 contains 13 residues. The CDR3 reads CASSNRTPYGYTF. Written as DNA, the CDR3 is TGTGCCAGCAGTAATAGGACACCGTATGGCTACACCTTC.

This clone has at least ten counts. The V gene is TRBV28, the J gene TRBJ1-1; 7 nucleotides line up with TRBD1. The CDR3 totals 15 residues. The germline CDR1 and CDR2 sequences are MDHEN and SYDVKM. With 7 bases clipped from V and 3 bases from J, the junction kept 11 bases outside the gene matches. CDR3 amino acids: CASTPPRTGYTEAFF. The CDR3 nucleotides are TGTGCCAGCACCCCACCCCGGACAGGCTACACTGAAGCTTTCTTT.

This clone was counted many times. The genes are TRBV19 and TRBJ1-2, with no clear D. Germline V lookup: CDR1 LNHDA, CDR2 SQIVND (reference sequence). The CDR3 runs 12 residues. For the CDR3, the DNA is TGTGCGACCCCACCTATCCACTATGGCTACACCTTC. Residues: CATPPIHYGYTF.

This clone was counted at least ten times. J is TRBJ1-1 and V is TRBV20-1, with 7 bases aligning to TRBD1. Germline loops: CDR1 DFQATT, CDR2 SNEGSKA (reference sequence). J gave up 5 bases and V 7 bases, and 10 bases lay outside the gene matches. This CDR3 spans 13 amino acids. In DNA, the CDR3 is TGCAGTGTCGAAACAGGACAGGCAACTGAAGCTTTCTTT. As protein: CSVETGQATEAFF.

Comments on this clone: Given a much more abundant clone one base away, this may be a read error. Different DNA sequences within this sample yield the same CDR3. This chain connects TRBV4-1 to TRBJ1-2; tentative D call: TRBD1 (6 bases). The CDR3 loop spans 14 amino acids. Germline V CDR1 and CDR2: MGHRA, YSYEKL. The CDR3 DNA is TGCGCCAGCAGCCCCGACCGGACAGTCTATGGATACACCTTC. It codes for CASSPDRTVYGYTF.

The chain joins TRBV11-2 to TRBJ2-7, with D maybe TRBD1 (7 bases). V lost 4 bases to trimming and J lost 4 bases, with 26 bases between them. The CDR3 has 18 amino acids. CDR1 is SGHAT, CDR2 FQNNGV, per germline. CDR3 coding DNA: TGTGCCAGCAGCTCCCAGGAGGCTGAGGCGGGACAGCTTTACGAGCAGTACTTC. Protein sequence: CASSSQEAEAGQLYEQYF.

This clone was detected ten times or more. The genes are TRBV25-1 and TRBJ1-6, with D perhaps TRBD1 (5 bases). The CDR3 spans 14 residues. Looked up from germline, CDR1 is MGHDK and CDR2 is SYGVNS. V shed 2 bases and J shed 8 bases, with 10 bases lying between them. The CDR3 sequence is CASSESTGYSPLHF. The CDR3 DNA follows: TGTGCCAGCAGTGAAAGTACAGGTTATTCACCCCTCCACTTT.

Concerning this clone: Germline is not matched at one junction end, which may reflect a read error. The V gene is TRBV5-5, the J gene TRBJ2-7; 7 bases map to TRBD1. This CDR3 comprises 16 residues. Germline CDR1 reads SGHKS; CDR2 reads YYEKEE (reference sequence). The CDR3 DNA reads TGTTCCAGCAGCGGAACGGAGGACAGGATCACCTACGAGCAGTACTTC. It encodes CSSSGTEDRITYEQYF.

This clone was recorded many times. V is TRBV4-1 and J is TRBJ2-1; 11 bases fit TRBD2. Germline CDR1 and CDR2: MGHRA and YSYEKL. The J segment lost 4 bases and the V segment lost 3 bases, leaving 2 bases of the junction unmatched. This CDR3 has 15 residues. The CDR3 DNA is TGCGCCAGCAGCCAGGGGACTAGCGGATACAATGAGCAGTTCTTC. This translates into CASSQGTSGYNEQFF.

This clone was detected once. V gene TRBV2 combines with J gene TRBJ2-2, with D perhaps TRBD2 (6 bases). Per germline, CDR1 SNHLY and CDR2 FYNNEI. There are 12 residues in the CDR3. The V and J ends lost 7 bases and 11 bases respectively, with 14 bases between them. Written as DNA, the CDR3 is TGTGCCAGCACCCCTAGTAGCGGCGAGCTGTTTTTT. Translation gives CASTPSSGELFF. The full variable domain, its missing parts supplied by reference TRBV2 and TRBJ2-2, is EPEVTQTPSHQVTQMGQEVILRCVPISNHLYFYWYRQILGQKVEFLVSFYNNEISEKSEIFDDQFSVERPDGSNFTLKIRSTKLEDSAMYFCASTPSSGELFFGEGSRLTVL.

The sample holds many counts of this clone. The V call is TRBV6-4, the J call TRBJ2-7; D is possibly TRBD2 (6 bases). The CDR3 sequence is 13 residues long. The germline V gene has CDR1 MRHNA and CDR2 SNTAGT. Trimming cost V 7 bases and J 3 bases, with 13 bases left between them. In DNA form, the CDR3 reads TGTGCCAGCACCCTTTTCGGGGGCTACGAGCAGTACTTC. Translation: CASTLFGGYEQYF.

Many counts were recorded for this clone. CDR3 in DNA: TGCGCCAGCAGCTTAGCGGGAGGGCAAGAGCAGTACTTC. It encodes CASSLAGGQEQYF. This rearrangement joins TRBV5-1 to TRBJ2-7, with 10 bases aligning to TRBD2. V was pared by 2 bases and J by 7 bases, with 3 bases of the junction left unmatched. This CDR3 has 13 residues. Germline V gene sequence: CDR1 SGHRS, CDR2 YFSETQ.

Comments on this clone: As the CDR3 is not closed by the conserved phenylalanine or tryptophan, this likely results from a read error. The rearrangement links TRBV6-2 or TRBV6-3 to TRBJ2-7; TRBD2 aligns across 13 bases. There are 16 residues in the CDR3. Germline V gene sequence: CDR1 MNHEY, CDR2 SVGEGT. The trim removed 2 bases at V and 4 bases at J, leaving 5 bases unmatched. This CDR3 reads CASSYPGLAGRYEQYL. CDR3 in DNA: TGTGCCAGCAGTTACCCGGGACTAGCGGGAAGATACGAGCAGTACTTA.

Ten or more counts support this clone. This chain joins TRBV12-3 or TRBV12-4 and TRBJ2-5, with D possibly being TRBD2 (5 bases). CDR3 length equals 14 residues. V lost 4 bases and J 4 bases, leaving 13 bases between the germline ends. In nucleotides, the CDR3 is TGTGCCAGCAGTTCGCTTGGTGGAGGAGAGACCCAGTACTTC. It translates to CASSSLGGGETQYF.

This clone was seen many times. V and J are TRBV6-1 and TRBJ2-3; no reliable D call. The length of the CDR3 is 13 residues. V was pared by 6 bases and J by 3 bases, with 10 bases between. CDR1 and CDR2 (germline): MNHNS, SASEGT. CDR3 DNA: TGTGCCAGCAGCACCTTTGGGACAGATACGCAGTATTTT. As protein: CASSTFGTDTQYF.

This clone was picked up many times. The V gene is TRBV10-1, the J gene TRBJ2-2; D not resolved. Between the trimmed V and J ends, which lost 8 bases and 4 bases, there was a span of 8 bases. Germline V gene data show CDR1 as WNHNN and CDR2 as SYGVQD (reference sequence). The CDR3 has 12 residues. The CDR3 bases are TGCGCCAGCGCCCATGGCACCGGGGAGCTGTTTTTT. Translating it yields CASAHGTGELFF.